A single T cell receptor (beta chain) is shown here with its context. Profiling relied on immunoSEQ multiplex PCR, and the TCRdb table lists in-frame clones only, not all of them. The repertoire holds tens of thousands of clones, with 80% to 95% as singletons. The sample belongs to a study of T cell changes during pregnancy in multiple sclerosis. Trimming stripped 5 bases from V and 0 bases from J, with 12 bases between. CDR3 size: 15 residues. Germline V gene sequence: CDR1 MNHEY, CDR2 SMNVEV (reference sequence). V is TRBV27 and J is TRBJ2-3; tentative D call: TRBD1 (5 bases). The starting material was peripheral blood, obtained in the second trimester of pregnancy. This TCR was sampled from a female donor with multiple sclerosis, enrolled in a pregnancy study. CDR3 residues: CASSRGFLSTDTQYF. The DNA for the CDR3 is TGTGCCAGCAGTAGGGGTTTCCTAAGCACAGATACGCAGTATTTT.